One sample yielded the 22 T cell receptor beta chains listed below, sequenced in a study of CD8+ T cells in alopecia areata. Noted treatment: oral pan-JAK inhibitor, 5-10 mg twice daily. After isolation, RNA underwent reverse transcription to generate cDNA as the sequencing template. Produced via immunoSEQ multiplex PCR; TCRdb's table is partial and in-frame only. The table has some 190,000 clones, 40% to 65% seen once. Here the sequenced sample was CD8+ T cells sorted from blood, taken around week 52, from a patient treated with tofacitinib. Source of these receptors: a human donor with alopecia areata.

V is TRBV29-1 and J is TRBJ2-1, with D unresolved. V was cut by 3 bases and J by 5 bases, with 11 bases left in between. The germline V gene has CDR1 SQVTM and CDR2 ANQGSEA. This CDR3 is 13 amino acids long. Written as DNA, the CDR3 is TGCAGCGTTGATGTTTCCAACAACAATGAGCAGTTCTTC. It translates to CSVDVSNNNEQFF.

The chain recombines TRBV4-1 with TRBJ2-1; TRBD2 matches 9 bases. CDR3 length: 15 amino acids. Germline V gene lookup returns CDR1 MGHRA and CDR2 YSYEKL. Trimming at V came to 1 base and at J to 4 bases, leaving 2 bases not matched to a gene. This chain's CDR3 is CASSQGLAVYNEQFF. The CDR3 nucleotides are TGCGCCAGCAGCCAAGGACTAGCGGTTTACAATGAGCAGTTCTTC.

This clone came up a few times. The gene calls are TRBV5-1 and TRBJ1-1, with D possibly being TRBD1 (5 bases). The CDR3 runs to 13 residues. The germline V gene has CDR1 SGHRS and CDR2 YFSETQ. V was pared by 4 bases and J by 6 bases, with 13 bases between. The CDR3 sequence is CASSRGEFAEAFF. The CDR3, as DNA: TGCGCCAGCAGCCGAGGGGAGTTCGCTGAAGCTTTCTTT. Full variable domain (rest looked up from reference TRBV5-1 and TRBJ1-1): KAGVTQTPRYLIKTRGQQVTLSCSPISGHRSVSWYQQTPGQGLQFLFEYFSETQRNKGNFPGRFSGRQFSNSRSEMNVSTLELGDSALYLCASSRGEFAEAFFGQGTRLTVV.

The rearrangement links TRBV4-1 to TRBJ2-2; D is undetermined. This CDR3 region has 15 residues. CDR1 is MGHRA, CDR2 YSYEKL, per germline. V lost 4 bases to trimming and J lost 0 bases, with 9 bases between them. For the CDR3, the DNA is TGCGCCAGCAGCCCTAGTACAACGAACACCGGGGAGCTGTTTTTT. Its protein is CASSPSTTNTGELFF.

The chain recombines TRBV28 with TRBJ1-2; 8 bases are a match to TRBD1. V was clipped by 7 bases and J by 4 bases; unmatched bases: 8. The CDR3 totals 14 residues. From germline, CDR1 is MDHEN and CDR2 SYDVKM. The CDR3 region is CASTPGDRGYGYTF. As DNA, the CDR3 is TGTGCCAGCACACCGGGAGACAGGGGCTATGGCTACACCTTC.

J is TRBJ1-1 and V is TRBV9, with 9 positions matching TRBD1. The CDR3 has 13 amino acids. V was clipped by 5 bases and J by 5 bases; unmatched bases: 4. Germline loops: CDR1 SGDLS, CDR2 YYNGEE. In DNA, the CDR3 is TGTGCCAGCAGGGGACAGGGAGGGACTGAAGCTTTCTTT. Translation gives CASRGQGGTEAFF.

The chain links TRBV6-4 to TRBJ2-3, with 11 bases that match TRBD2. Germline CDR1 MRHNA, CDR2 SNTAGT. The V and J ends lost 3 bases and 2 bases, in that order; junction bases with no gene match: 1. The CDR3 contains 15 residues. As DNA, the CDR3 is TGTGCCAGCAGTGAACTAGCGGGGGCCACAGATACGCAGTATTTT. Its translation is CASSELAGATDTQYF.

The chain links TRBV30 to TRBJ2-7; D might be TRBD1 (6 bases). CDR1 and CDR2 from the germline V gene are GTSNPN and SVGIG (reference sequence). V dropped 0 bases and J dropped 0 bases, with 12 bases sitting between them. CDR3 size: 15 residues. CDR3 sequence: CAWSVGRGSSYEQYF. Here the CDR3 DNA reads TGTGCCTGGAGTGTAGGCAGGGGTTCCTCCTACGAGCAGTACTTC.

Here the CDR3 reads CASSRPRGTIIIGELFF. CDR3 sequence (DNA): TGTGCCAGCTCCCGCCCTAGAGGAACCATTATCATCGGGGAGCTGTTTTTT. V usage is TRBV18 and J usage is TRBJ2-2; D remains unclear. CDR1 is KGHSH and CDR2 is LQKENI in the germline V gene. The CDR3 sequence is 17 residues long. V was shortened by 6 bases and J by 7 bases, with 24 bases between the two germline ends.

The chain links TRBV30 to TRBJ2-7, with D perhaps matching TRBD2 (5 bases). CDR3 length equals 11 residues. Germline V lookup: CDR1 GTSNPN, CDR2 SVGIG (reference sequence). Trimming removed 3 bases from V and 4 bases from J, with 7 bases in between. DNA for the CDR3: TGTGCCTGGAGCGGGATATACGAGCAGTACTTC. Translating gives CAWSGIYEQYF. Full variable domain (outside the CDR3, taken from reference TRBV30 and TRBJ2-7): SQTIHQWPATLVQPVGSPLSLECTVEGTSNPNLYWYRQAAGRGLQLLFYSVGIGQISSEVPQNLSASRPQDRQFILSSKKLLLSDSGFYLCAWSGIYEQYFGPGTRLTVT.

The chain has TRBV27 and TRBJ2-1; no reliable D call. The CDR3 runs 14 residues. Trimming shortened V by 9 bases and J by 5 bases, and 17 bases separated the two germline ends. Per the germline V gene, CDR1 is MNHEY and CDR2 is SMNVEV (reference sequence). CDR3 nucleotides: TGTGCCAGTACCGGGTCAGTGAGTAACAATGAGCAGTTCTTC. Its protein is CASTGSVSNNEQFF.

The CDR3 bases are TGTGCCAGCAGTTACTCGATTGCTGAATACGAGCAGTACTTC. Its protein is CASSYSIAEYEQYF. The chain is built from TRBV6-5 and TRBJ2-7; D gene unclear. V lost 0 bases, J lost 4 bases, and 10 bases lay in between. CDR3 length: 14 residues. Germline CDR1 MNHEY, CDR2 SVGAGI.

The chain employs TRBV30 and TRBJ2-1; 9 nucleotides line up with TRBD1. The CDR3 spans 15 residues. V dropped 4 bases and J dropped 0; count of bases not matched to a gene: 4. Germline loops: CDR1 GTSNPN, CDR2 SVGIG (reference sequence). The CDR3 sequence: CAWMGQGSSYNEQFF. DNA for the CDR3: TGTGCCTGGATGGGACAGGGAAGCTCCTACAATGAGCAGTTCTTC.

V usage is TRBV29-1 and J usage is TRBJ2-1; no reliable D call. Germline loops: CDR1 SQVTM, CDR2 ANQGSEA. CDR3 length: 13 residues. Trimming left V 4 bases short and J 4 bases short, with 11 bases between. CDR3 in DNA: TGCAGCGTTGTAGGAACAGTTTACAATGAGCAGTTCTTC. Translation: CSVVGTVYNEQFF.

This clone was detected a few times. This chain connects TRBV29-1 to TRBJ2-7; TRBD1 agrees at 8 bases. The CDR3 has 12 residues. Trimming cost V 2 bases and J 6 bases; bases outside gene matches: 3. Germline loops: CDR1 SQVTM, CDR2 ANQGSEA. The CDR3 DNA follows: TGCAGCGTTGAACAGGGGGCATCCGAGCAGTACTTC. The encoded protein is CSVEQGASEQYF.

This chain joins TRBV6-5 and TRBJ2-1; possibly TRBD2 for D (6 bases). This CDR3 is built from 16 residues. Trimming removed 0 bases at V and 0 bases at J, with 9 bases between. Germline assignment: CDR1 MNHEY and CDR2 SVGAGI. The CDR3 DNA follows: TGTGCCAGCAGTTACTCTGGCGGGAACTCCTACAATGAGCAGTTCTTC. Translation: CASSYSGGNSYNEQFF.

The gene calls are TRBV27 and TRBJ2-7; no definite D call. From germline, CDR1 is MNHEY and CDR2 SMNVEV (reference sequence). The V end was cut by 2 bases, the J end by 0 bases, with 8 bases between. The CDR3 runs to 14 residues. The chain's CDR3 is CASSLGSNSYEQYF. CDR3 in DNA: TGTGCCAGCAGTTTAGGTTCAAACTCCTACGAGCAGTACTTC.

The rearrangement links TRBV25-1 to TRBJ2-5; D possibly matches TRBD1 or TRBD2 (5 bases each). Per the germline V gene, CDR1 is MGHDK and CDR2 is SYGVNS. V was shortened by 6 bases and J by 1 base, with 6 bases between the two germline ends. CDR3 length equals 12 residues. The CDR3 nucleotides read TGTGCCAGCAGGGGGACCCAAGAGACCCAGTACTTC. This encodes CASRGTQETQYF.

This clone was recorded only once. V is TRBV7-8 and J is TRBJ2-5, with 12 bases matching TRBD2. V gave up 5 bases and J gave up 2 bases; unmatched junction bases: 12. This CDR3 has 18 amino acids. Per germline, CDR1 SGHVS and CDR2 FQNEAQ. CDR3 loop: CASSAVLAGGLIQETQYF. The CDR3 coding sequence is TGTGCCAGCAGCGCCGTACTAGCGGGGGGCCTGATTCAAGAGACCCAGTACTTC.

This clone was recorded a few times. V is TRBV7-9 and J is TRBJ2-7; D remains ambiguous. V shed 5 bases and J shed 3 bases, with 11 bases lying between them. The germline V gene has CDR1 SEHNR and CDR2 FQNEAQ (reference sequence). CDR3 length: 13 amino acids. CDR3 loop: CASSPVGVYEQYF. The CDR3 DNA follows: TGTGCCAGCAGCCCCGTGGGCGTCTACGAGCAGTACTTC.

The chain couples TRBV29-1 to TRBJ1-1, with unresolved D. Trimming shortened V by 7 bases and J by 3 bases, and 6 bases separated the two germline ends. The CDR3 covers 10 residues. Germline V CDR1 and CDR2: SQVTM, ANQGSEA. Here the CDR3 DNA reads TGCAGCGCAAAAGACACTGAAGCTTTCTTT. Residues: CSAKDTEAFF.

The rearrangement links TRBV7-3 to TRBJ2-1; the match to TRBD2 covers 7 bases. The CDR3 is made up of 16 amino acids. The ends lost 1 base at V and 0 bases at J; junction bases unmatched: 3. CDR1 SGHTA and CDR2 FQGTGA come from the germline V gene. Here the CDR3 DNA reads TGTGCCAGCAGCTTAATTACGGGGGGCTCCTACAATGAGCAGTTCTTC. Protein product: CASSLITGGSYNEQFF.